The text below deals with one T cell receptor beta chain. Antigen unknown. These data are taken from a study of T-cell memory formation after mild COVID-19. Overall study context: There were largely donor-specific TCR clusters. Whole-study findings and limits: Several responding clones turned up in pre-infection memory, indicating that cross-reactive memory may have taken part. The study found contracting CD4+ clones mainly in CM and EM and contracting CD8+ clones in EMRA.

MiXCR was run by TCRdb on the 5' RACE reads, yielding one entry per CDR3 protein. The table lists approximately 390,000 distinct CDR3 sequences, roughly 15% of them singletons. The CDR3 consists of 14 residues. Trimming removed 3 bases from V and 6 bases from J, with 13 bases in between. The germline V gene encodes CDR1 SGHTA and CDR2 FQGTGA. Material for sequencing was PBMCs or a T cell subset sorted from them (not recorded which). The chain uses TRBV7-3 and TRBJ2-3, with unresolved D. This receptor was taken from a man aged 18-30 years who had mild COVID-19 (a few samples of this study predate the infection). Cell type and time point are not known. CDR3 region: CASSFGIAGDTQYF. The CDR3 DNA sequence: TGTGCCAGCAGCTTCGGCATCGCCGGGGATACGCAGTATTTT.